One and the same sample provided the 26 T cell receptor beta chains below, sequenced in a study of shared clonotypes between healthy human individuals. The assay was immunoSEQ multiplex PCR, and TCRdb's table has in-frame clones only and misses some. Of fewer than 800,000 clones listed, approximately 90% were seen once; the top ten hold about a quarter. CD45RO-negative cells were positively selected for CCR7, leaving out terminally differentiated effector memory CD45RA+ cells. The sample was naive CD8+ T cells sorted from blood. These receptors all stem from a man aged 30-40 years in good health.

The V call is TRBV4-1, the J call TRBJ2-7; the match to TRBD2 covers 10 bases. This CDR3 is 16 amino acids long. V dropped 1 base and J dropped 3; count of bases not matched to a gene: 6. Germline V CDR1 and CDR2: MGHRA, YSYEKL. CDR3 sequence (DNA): TGCGCCAGCAGCCAAGTACGAGCGGGAGGGTTCTACGAGCAGTACTTC. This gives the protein CASSQVRAGGFYEQYF.

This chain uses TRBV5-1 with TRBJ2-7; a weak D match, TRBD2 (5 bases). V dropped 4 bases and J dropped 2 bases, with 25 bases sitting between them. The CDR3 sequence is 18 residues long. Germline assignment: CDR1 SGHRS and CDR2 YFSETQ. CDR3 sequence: CASSAPLVQEGRTYEQYF. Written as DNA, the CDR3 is TGCGCCAGCAGCGCGCCTTTGGTCCAAGAGGGTAGGACCTACGAGCAGTACTTC.

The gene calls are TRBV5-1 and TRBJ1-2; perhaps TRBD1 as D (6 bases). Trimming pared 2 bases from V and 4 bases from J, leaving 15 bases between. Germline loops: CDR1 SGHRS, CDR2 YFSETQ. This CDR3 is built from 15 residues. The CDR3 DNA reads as TGCGCCAGCAGCTTATTTCAGGGGCCGACCTATGGCTACACCTTC. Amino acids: CASSLFQGPTYGYTF.

CDR3 in amino acids: CATHIDSVTEAFF. In DNA form, the CDR3 reads TGTGCCACCCACATCGACAGTGTCACTGAAGCTTTCTTT. This sequence joins TRBV6-1 and TRBJ1-1; tentatively, D is TRBD1 (5 bases). With 10 bases removed from V and 4 bases from J, the gap between germline ends came to 16 bases. Germline V gene lookup returns CDR1 MNHNS and CDR2 SASEGT. The CDR3 covers 13 residues.

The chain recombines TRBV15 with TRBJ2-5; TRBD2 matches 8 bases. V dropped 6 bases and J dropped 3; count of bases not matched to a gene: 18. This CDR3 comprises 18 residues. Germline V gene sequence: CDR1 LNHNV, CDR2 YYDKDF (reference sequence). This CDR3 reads CATSGDTTREGIEETQYF. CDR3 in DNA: TGTGCCACCAGTGGGGACACCACCCGGGAGGGCATAGAAGAGACCCAGTACTTC.

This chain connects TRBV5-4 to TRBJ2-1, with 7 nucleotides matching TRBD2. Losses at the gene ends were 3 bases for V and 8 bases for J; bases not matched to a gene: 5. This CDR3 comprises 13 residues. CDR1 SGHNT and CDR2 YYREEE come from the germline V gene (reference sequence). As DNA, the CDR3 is TGTGCCAGCAGCTGGGGGGGAACCGATGAGCAGTTCTTC. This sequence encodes CASSWGGTDEQFF.

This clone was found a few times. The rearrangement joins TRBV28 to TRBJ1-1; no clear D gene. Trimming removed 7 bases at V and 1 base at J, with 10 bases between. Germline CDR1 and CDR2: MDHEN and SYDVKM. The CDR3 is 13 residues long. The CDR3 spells CASTGTENTEAFF. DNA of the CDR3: TGTGCCAGCACCGGAACAGAGAACACTGAAGCTTTCTTT.

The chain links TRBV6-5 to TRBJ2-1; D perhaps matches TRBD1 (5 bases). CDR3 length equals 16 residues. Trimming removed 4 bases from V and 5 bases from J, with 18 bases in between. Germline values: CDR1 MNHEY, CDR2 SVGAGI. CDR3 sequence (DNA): TGTGCCAGCAGTTCTAGTTTGACAGCGTACGACAATGAGCAGTTCTTC. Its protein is CASSSSLTAYDNEQFF.

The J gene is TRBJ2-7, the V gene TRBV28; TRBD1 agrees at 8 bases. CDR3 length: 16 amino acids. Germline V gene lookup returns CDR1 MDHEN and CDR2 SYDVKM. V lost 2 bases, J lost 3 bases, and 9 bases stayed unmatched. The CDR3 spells CASSLKAGQVVYEQYF. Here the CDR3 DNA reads TGTGCCAGCAGTTTAAAGGCGGGACAGGTTGTCTACGAGCAGTACTTC.

CDR3 amino acids: CASSLSGNSYNEQFF. The CDR3 region has the DNA TGTGCCAGCAGTTTATCAGGGAACTCCTACAATGAGCAGTTCTTC. The gene calls are TRBV28 and TRBJ2-1; tentatively, D is TRBD1 (5 bases). Looked up from germline, CDR1 is MDHEN and CDR2 is SYDVKM. This CDR3 region has 15 residues. Trimming stripped 1 base from V and 0 bases from J, with 7 bases between.

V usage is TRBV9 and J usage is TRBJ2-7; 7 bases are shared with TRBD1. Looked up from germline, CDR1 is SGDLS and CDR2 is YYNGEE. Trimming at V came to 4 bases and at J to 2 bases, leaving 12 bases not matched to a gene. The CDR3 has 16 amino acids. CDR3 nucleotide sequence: TGTGCCAGCAGCATCAACCCCGGACAGGCAACCTACGAGCAGTACTTC. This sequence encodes CASSINPGQATYEQYF. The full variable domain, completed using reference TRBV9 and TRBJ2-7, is DSGVTQTPKHLITATGQRVTLRCSPRSGDLSVYWYQQSLDQGLQFLIQYYNGEERAKGNILERFSAQQFPDLHSELNLSSLELGDSALYFCASSINPGQATYEQYFGPGTRLTVT.

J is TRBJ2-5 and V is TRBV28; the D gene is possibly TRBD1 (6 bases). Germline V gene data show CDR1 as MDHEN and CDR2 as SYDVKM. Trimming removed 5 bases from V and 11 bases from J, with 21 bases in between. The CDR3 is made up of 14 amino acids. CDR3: CASSATGSLTLQYF. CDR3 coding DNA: TGTGCCAGCAGTGCAACAGGGTCCCTTACCCTTCAGTACTTC.

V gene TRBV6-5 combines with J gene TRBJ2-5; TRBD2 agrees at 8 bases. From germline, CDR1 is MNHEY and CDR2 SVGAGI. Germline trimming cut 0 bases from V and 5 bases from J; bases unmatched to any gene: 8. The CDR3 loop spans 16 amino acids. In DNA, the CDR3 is TGTGCCAGCAGTTACTCTGGCGGGAGGCCATCGGAGACCCAGTACTTC. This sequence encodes CASSYSGGRPSETQYF.

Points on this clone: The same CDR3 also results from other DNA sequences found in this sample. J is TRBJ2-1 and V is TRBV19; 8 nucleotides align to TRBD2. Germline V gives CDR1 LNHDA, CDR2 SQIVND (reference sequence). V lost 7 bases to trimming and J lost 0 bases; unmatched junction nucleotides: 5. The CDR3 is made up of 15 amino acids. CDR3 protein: CASTPSGSSYNEQFF. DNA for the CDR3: TGTGCCAGTACCCCCAGCGGGAGCTCCTACAATGAGCAGTTCTTC.

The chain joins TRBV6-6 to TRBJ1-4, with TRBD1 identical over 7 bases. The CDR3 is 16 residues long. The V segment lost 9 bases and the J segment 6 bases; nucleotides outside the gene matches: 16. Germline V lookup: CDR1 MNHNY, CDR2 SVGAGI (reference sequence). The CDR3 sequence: CASSNRGPRLDEKLFF. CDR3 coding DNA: TGTGCCAGTTCCAACAGGGGTCCCAGACTTGATGAAAAACTGTTTTTT.

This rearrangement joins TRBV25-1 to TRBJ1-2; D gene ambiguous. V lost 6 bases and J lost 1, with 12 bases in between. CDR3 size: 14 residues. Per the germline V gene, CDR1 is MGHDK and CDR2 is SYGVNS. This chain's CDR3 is CASSHMGYNYGYTF. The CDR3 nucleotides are TGTGCCAGCAGCCACATGGGATATAACTATGGCTACACCTTC.

The CDR3 loop reads CASTSFGGARRWEQFF. The CDR3 nucleotides read TGTGCCAGCACCTCCTTTGGAGGGGCGCGGCGTTGGGAGCAGTTCTTC. The J gene is TRBJ2-1, the V gene TRBV27; TRBD2 might be the D (6 bases). V gave up 7 bases and J gave up 10 bases, with 26 bases separating them. The CDR3 extends over 16 amino acids. Germline V gene lookup returns CDR1 MNHEY and CDR2 SMNVEV (reference sequence).

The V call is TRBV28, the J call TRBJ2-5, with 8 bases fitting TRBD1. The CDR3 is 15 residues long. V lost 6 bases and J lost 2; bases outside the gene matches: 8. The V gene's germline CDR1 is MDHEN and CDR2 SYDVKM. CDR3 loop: CASRSHRGLQETQYF. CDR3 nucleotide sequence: TGTGCCAGCAGATCCCACAGGGGGTTGCAAGAGACCCAGTACTTC. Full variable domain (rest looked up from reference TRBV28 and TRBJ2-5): DVKVTQSSRYLVKRTGEKVFLECVQDMDHENMFWYRQDPGLGLRLIYFSYDVKMKEKGDIPEGYSVSREKKERFSLILESASTNQTSMYLCASRSHRGLQETQYFGPGTRLLVL.

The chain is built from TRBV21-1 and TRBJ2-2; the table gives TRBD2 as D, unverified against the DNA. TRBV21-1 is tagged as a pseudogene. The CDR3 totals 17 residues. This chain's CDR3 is CASTPGASGRVTGELFF. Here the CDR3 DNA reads TGTGCCAGCACCCCAGGGGCTAGCGGGAGGGTCACCGGGGAGCTGTTTTTT.

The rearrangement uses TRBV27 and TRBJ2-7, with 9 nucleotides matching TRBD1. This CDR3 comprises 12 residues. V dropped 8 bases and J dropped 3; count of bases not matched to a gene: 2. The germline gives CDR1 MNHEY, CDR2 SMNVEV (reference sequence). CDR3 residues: CASRTGDYEQYF. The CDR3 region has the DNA TGTGCCAGCCGGACAGGGGACTACGAGCAGTACTTC.

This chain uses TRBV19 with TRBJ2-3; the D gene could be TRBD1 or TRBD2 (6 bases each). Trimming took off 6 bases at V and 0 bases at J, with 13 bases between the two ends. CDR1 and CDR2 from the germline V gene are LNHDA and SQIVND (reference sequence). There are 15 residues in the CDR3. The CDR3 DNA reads TGTGCCAGTAGCACCACGGGGGCTAGCACAGATACGCAGTATTTT. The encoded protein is CASSTTGASTDTQYF.

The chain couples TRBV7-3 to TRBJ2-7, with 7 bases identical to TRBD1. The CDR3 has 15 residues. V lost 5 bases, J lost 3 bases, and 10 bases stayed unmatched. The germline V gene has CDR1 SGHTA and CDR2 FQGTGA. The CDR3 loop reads CASSPRQGLFYEQYF. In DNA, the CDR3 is TGTGCCAGCAGCCCACGACAGGGCCTCTTCTACGAGCAGTACTTC. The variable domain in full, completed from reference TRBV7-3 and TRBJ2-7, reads GAGVSQTPSNKVTEKGKYVELRCDPISGHTALYWYRQSLGQGPEFLIYFQGTGAADDSGLPNDRFFAVRPEGSVSTLKIQRTERGDSAVYLCASSPRQGLFYEQYFGPGTRLTVT.

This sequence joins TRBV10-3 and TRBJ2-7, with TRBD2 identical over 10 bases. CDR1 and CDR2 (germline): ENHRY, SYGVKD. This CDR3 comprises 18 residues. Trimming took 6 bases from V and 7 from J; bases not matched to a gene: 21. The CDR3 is CAISLGGAGAGGSWEQYF. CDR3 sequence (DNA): TGTGCCATCAGCCTAGGGGGCGCAGGAGCGGGAGGGTCTTGGGAGCAGTACTTC.

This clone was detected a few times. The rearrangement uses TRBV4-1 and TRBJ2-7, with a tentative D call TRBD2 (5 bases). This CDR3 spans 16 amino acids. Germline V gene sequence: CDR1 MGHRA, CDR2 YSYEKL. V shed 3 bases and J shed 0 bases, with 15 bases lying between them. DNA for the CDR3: TGCGCCAGCAGCCAGGGCGGCGGACTTTCCTCCTACGAGCAGTACTTC. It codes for CASSQGGGLSSYEQYF.

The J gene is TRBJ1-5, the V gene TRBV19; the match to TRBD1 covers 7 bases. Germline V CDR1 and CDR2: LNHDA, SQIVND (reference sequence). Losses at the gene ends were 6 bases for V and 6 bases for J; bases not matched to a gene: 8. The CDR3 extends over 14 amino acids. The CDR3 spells CASSLTGLAQPQHF. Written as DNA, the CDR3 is TGTGCCAGTAGCCTGACAGGGTTGGCTCAGCCCCAGCATTTT.

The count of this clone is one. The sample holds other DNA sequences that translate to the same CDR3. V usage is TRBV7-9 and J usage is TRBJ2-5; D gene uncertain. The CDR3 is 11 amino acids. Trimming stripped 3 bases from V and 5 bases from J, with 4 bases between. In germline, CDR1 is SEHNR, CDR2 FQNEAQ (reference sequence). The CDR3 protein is CASSFRETQYF. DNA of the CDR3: TGTGCCAGCAGCTTCCGGGAGACCCAGTACTTC.